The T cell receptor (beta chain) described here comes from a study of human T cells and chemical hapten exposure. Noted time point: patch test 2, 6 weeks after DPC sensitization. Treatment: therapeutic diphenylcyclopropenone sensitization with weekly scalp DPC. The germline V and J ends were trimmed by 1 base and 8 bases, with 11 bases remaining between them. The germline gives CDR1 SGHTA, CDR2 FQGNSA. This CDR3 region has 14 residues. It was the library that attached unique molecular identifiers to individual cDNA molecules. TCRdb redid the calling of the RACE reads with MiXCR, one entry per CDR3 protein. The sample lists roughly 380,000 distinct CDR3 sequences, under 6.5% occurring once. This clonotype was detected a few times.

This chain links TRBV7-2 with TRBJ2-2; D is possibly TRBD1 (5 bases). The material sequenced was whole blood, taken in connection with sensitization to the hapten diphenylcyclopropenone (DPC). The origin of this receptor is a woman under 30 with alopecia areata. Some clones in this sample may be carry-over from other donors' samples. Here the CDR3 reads CASSLGRVSGELFF. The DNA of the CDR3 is TGTGCCAGCAGCTTAGGCAGGGTTTCGGGGGAGCTGTTTTTT.